This TCR beta chain was identified during a study of shared clonotypes between healthy human individuals (dated by TCRdb to 2019 to 2021). Study-wide context: The cohort comprised two women and a few men aged 18 to 49 years. The study deeply sequenced blood TCR repertoires of about 5 healthy adults to estimate repertoire size and the extent of clonotype sharing between individuals. To increase sequencing depth and limit assay-specific biases, different laboratories used diverse techniques to prepare libraries and sequence TCR repertoires. Per donor, leukapheresis produced somewhere between about 0.94 and 9.5 billion PBMCs. What the research found in general, with its limitations: Based on pairwise subsampling, the degree of clonotype sharing among donors was expected to be affected by sequencing depth. Sampling was restricted to blood, and TCR repertoires in tissue are likely to differ from TCR repertoires in blood. The genetic and exposure-history diversity represented was limited by the small number of donors.

From the cysteine up to the phenylalanine, the CDR3 has a length of 13 residues. CDR3 DNA only is kept here, 39 bases in frame from base 1. Looking up the germline V gene (reference sequence) yields CDR1 MNHNY and CDR2 SVGAGI. After removal of 6 bases from V and 9 bases from J, the junction retains 8 bases not matched to a gene. Regarding this clone: This receptor's antigen is unknown. The record has no base qualities; no much larger clone is one base away.

Donors were healthy HIV-negative adults with no recently reported acute infections or vaccinations. Every donor was a Caucasian adult living in Nashville, Tennessee, USA. For unsorted samples, 70 million to 95 million PBMCs were counted, and genomic DNA was extracted using the QIAamp DNA Blood Mini kit. Blood was collected by leukapheresis, and PBMCs were isolated by Ficoll-Histopaque density gradient centrifugation and then cryopreserved in liquid nitrogen vapor phase. Using the deep immunoSEQ assay, multiplex PCR amplified TCR CDR3 regions from genomic DNA. Extracted genomic DNA from each cell subset was distributed evenly across all wells of several immunoSEQ 96-well plates, and each plate was treated as a replicate. For unsorted PBMC, each replicate PCR was loaded with roughly 270 ng genomic DNA, equivalent to about 30,000 T cell genomes. Ten immunoSEQ deep assay plates were used to sequence unsorted PBMC genomic DNA. Purified libraries were quantified with a Qubit 3.0 fluorometer, sized on a Bioanalyzer 2100, and re-quantified with the KAPA Library Quantification kit. A separate single-read 150-cycle Illumina NextSeq 550 flow cell was used to sequence each immunoSEQ 96-well plate. Turning to the authors' computational methods: Because the immunoSEQ output included only junctional sequences and no quality scores, the filtering could not be the same as the filtering used for full-length reads. To assign V/J genes and CDR3, sequences were annotated using PyIR, a Python wrapper for IgBLAST v1.9, with IMGT germline references. Reads were removed for weak V/J assignments (E-value above 1e-6), missing CDR3, stop codons, out-of-frame junctions, or ambiguous translated residues. V3J clonotypes were defined by identical inferred V gene, J gene, and CDR3 amino acid sequence. Percentage overlap between repertoires was calculated by dividing the number of shared unique clonotypes by the size of the smaller repertoire. Richness of each repertoire was evaluated using RTK rarefaction, the Chao1 estimator, and Recon v2.1 estimates of unobserved clonotypes. As stored in TCRdb, this immuneACCESS dataset retains in-frame rearrangements with V and J assigned. A fraction of the clones does not appear; measured against another copy, unresolved V genes explain less than half of the discrepancy, and the remainder lacks a known reason. V, J and clone size are those of that table, while D and trimming were read from the DNA. A total of about 450,000 clones appear in this sample, about four fifths of them only once. The ten largest clones represent roughly 13% of the sample.

This sequence originates from a middle-aged woman in good health. Some clones in this sample may be carry-over from other donors' samples. Recombination joined TRBV6-6 with TRBJ2-1, with TRBD1 identical over 7 junction bases. The sample taken for sequencing was PBMCs. The sequence in DNA is TGTGCCAGCAGCCGACAGGGTTTGGTTGAGCAGTTCTTC. Protein translation: CASSRQGLVEQFF.